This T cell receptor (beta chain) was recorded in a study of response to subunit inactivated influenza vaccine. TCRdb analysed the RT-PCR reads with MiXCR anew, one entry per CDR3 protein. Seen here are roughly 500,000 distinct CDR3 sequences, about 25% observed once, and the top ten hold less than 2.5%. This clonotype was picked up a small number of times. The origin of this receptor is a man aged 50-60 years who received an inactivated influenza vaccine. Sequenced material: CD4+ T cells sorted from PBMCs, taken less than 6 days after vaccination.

The CDR3 nucleotides are TGTGCCACCAGGAGCTCTAGCAGGTCCAATGAGCAGTTCTTC. Translated: CATRSSSRSNEQFF. The rearrangement uses TRBV24-1 and TRBJ2-1; possible D gene TRBD2, 5 bases. Trimming left V 7 bases short and J 6 bases short, with 15 bases between. CDR1 is KGHDR, CDR2 SFDVKD, per germline. The CDR3 runs to 14 residues.